This note documents a single TCR beta chain sequence. This CDR3 has 14 residues. V lost 3 bases and J 5 bases, leaving 11 bases between the germline ends. Germline CDR1 is SGHTA and CDR2 is FQGNSA. The data were produced by immunoSEQ multiplex PCR, yet TCRdb's version contains in-frame clones alone and is incomplete. The table includes 700,000 or so clones, roughly 85% detected once. These data belong to a study of shared T cell receptors in the human thymus. The same specimen was also included in a second study, on human thymus T cells. From that second work: The donor group consisted of healthy Finnish infants who were having corrective surgery for congenital heart defects. From resections taken during corrective heart surgery, the thymus tissue was obtained. Use of V and J genes seemed skewed within the thymic and blood repertoires. What related research reported was that thymic repertoires overlapped highly among unrelated individuals.

This chain uses TRBV7-2 with TRBJ1-5; D is perhaps TRBD1 (5 bases). The sample comprised thymocytes. The TCR comes from a girl in the first two years of life with a congenital heart defect. This CDR3 reads CASSFRGSDQPQHF. Here the CDR3 DNA reads TGTGCCAGCAGCTTTAGGGGAAGTGATCAGCCCCAGCATTTT.